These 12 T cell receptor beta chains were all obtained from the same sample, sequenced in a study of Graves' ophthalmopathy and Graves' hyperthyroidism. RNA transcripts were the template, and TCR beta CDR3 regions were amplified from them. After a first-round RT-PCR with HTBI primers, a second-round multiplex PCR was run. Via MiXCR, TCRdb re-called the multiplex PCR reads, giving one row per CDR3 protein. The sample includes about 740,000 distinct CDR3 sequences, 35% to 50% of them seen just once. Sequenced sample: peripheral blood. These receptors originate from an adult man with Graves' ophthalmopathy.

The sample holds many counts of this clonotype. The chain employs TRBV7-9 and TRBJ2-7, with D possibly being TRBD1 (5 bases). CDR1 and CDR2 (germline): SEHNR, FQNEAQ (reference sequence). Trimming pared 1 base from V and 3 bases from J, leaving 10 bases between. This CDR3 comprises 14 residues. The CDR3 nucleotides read TGTGCCAGCAGCTTAGGACAGCCAGACTACGAGCAGTACTTC. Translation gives CASSLGQPDYEQYF.

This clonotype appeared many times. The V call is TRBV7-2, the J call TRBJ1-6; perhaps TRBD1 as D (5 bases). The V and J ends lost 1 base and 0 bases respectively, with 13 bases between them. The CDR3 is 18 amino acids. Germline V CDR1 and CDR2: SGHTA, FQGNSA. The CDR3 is CASSLEVLGRSYNSPLHF. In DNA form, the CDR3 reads TGTGCCAGCAGCTTAGAGGTGCTGGGGCGCTCCTATAATTCACCCCTCCACTTT.

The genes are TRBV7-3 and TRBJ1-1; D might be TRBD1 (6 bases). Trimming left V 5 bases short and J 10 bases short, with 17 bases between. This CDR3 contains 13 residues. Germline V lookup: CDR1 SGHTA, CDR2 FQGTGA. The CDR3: CASSPRVGGRAFF. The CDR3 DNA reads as TGTGCCAGCAGCCCCCGGGTAGGGGGGAGAGCTTTCTTT. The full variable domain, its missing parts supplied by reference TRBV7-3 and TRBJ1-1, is GAGVSQTPSNKVTEKGKYVELRCDPISGHTALYWYRQSLGQGPEFLIYFQGTGAADDSGLPNDRFFAVRPEGSVSTLKIQRTERGDSAVYLCASSPRVGGRAFFGQGTRLTVV.

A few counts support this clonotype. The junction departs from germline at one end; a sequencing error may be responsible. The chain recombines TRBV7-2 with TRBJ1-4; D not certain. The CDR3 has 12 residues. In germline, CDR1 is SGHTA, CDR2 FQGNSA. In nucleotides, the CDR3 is TGCGCCAGCAGCCAAACAGACGGAAAACTGTTTTTT. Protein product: CASSQTDGKLFF.

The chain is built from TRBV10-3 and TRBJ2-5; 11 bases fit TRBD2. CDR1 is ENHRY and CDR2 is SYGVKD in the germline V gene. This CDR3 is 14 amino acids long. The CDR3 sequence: CATASGRLQETQYF. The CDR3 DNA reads TGTGCAACGGCTAGCGGGAGGCTTCAAGAGACCCAGTACTTC.

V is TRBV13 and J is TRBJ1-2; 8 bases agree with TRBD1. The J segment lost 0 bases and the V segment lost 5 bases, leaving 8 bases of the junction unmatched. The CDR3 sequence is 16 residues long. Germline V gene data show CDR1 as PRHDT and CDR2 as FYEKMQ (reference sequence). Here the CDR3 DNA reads TGTGCCAGCAGCAACCTCGGACAGGGCGCTAACTATGGCTACACCTTC. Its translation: CASSNLGQGANYGYTF. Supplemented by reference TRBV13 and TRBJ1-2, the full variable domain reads AAGVIQSPRHLIKEKRETATLKCYPIPRHDTVYWYQQGPGQDPQFLISFYEKMQSDKGSIPDRFSAQQFSDYHSELNMSSLELGDSALYFCASSNLGQGANYGYTFGSGTRLTVV.

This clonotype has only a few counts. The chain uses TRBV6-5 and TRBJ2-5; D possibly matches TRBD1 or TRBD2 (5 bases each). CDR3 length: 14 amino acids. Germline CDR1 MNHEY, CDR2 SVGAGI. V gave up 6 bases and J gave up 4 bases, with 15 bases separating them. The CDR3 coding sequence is TGTGCCAGCAGCCGTCTTGAGGGGAGAGAGACCCAGTACTTC. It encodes CASSRLEGRETQYF.

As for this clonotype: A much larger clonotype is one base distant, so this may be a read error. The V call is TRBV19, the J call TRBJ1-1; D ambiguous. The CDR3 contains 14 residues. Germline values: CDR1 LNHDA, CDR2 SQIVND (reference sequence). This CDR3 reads CASSIVGGNIEAFF. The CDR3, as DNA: TGTGCCAGTAGTATAGTAGGAGGGAACATTGAAGCTTTCTTT.

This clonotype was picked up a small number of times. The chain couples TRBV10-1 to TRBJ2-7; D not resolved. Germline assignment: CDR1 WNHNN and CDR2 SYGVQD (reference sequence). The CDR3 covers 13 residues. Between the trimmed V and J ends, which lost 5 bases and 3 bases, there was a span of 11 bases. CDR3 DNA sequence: TGCGCCAGCAGTAAAGGACGGATCTACGAGCAGTACTTC. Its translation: CASSKGRIYEQYF.

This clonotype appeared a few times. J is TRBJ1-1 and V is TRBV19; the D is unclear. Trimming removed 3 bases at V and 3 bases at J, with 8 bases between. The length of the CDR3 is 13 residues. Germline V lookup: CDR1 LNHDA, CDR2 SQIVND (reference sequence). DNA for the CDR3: TGTGCCAGTAGTATGTTTTTGGACACTGAAGCTTTCTTT. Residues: CASSMFLDTEAFF. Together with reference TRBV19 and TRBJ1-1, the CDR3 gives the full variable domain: DGGITQSPKYLFRKEGQNVTLSCEQNLNHDAMYWYRQDPGQGLRLIYYSQIVNDFQKGDIAEGYSVSREKKESFPLTVTSAQKNPTAFYLCASSMFLDTEAFFGQGTRLTVV.

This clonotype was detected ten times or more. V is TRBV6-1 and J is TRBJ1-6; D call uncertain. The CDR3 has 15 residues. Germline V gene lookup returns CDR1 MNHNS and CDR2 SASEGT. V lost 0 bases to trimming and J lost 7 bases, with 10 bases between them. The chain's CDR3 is CASSEAPGGNSPLHF. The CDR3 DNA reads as TGTGCCAGCAGTGAAGCTCCAGGTGGAAATTCACCCCTCCACTTT.

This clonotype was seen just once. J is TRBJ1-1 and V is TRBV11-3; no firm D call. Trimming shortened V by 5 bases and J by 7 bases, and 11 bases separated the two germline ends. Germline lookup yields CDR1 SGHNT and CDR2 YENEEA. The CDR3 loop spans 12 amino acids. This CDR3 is CASSLPGIEAFF. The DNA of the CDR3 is TGTGCCAGCAGCCTCCCCGGTATTGAAGCTTTCTTT. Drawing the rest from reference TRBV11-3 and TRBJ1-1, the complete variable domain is EAGVVQSPRYKIIEKKQPVAFWCNPISGHNTLYWYLQNLGQGPELLIRYENEEAVDDSQLPKDRFSAERLKGVDSTLKIQPAELGDSAVYLCASSLPGIEAFFGQGTRLTVV.